This T cell receptor beta chain was sequenced for a study of T cell repertoires in cytomegalovirus infection. TCRdb re-analysed the reads in MiXCR, keeping a single row per CDR3 protein. The repertoire holds some 920,000 distinct CDR3 sequences, with approximately 33% as singletons. This clonotype was seen a few times. Its cognate antigen is unknown. This CDR3 is built from 15 residues. Deletions cut 7 bases from V and 1 base from J, with 14 bases between. The gene calls are TRBV12-3 or TRBV12-4 and TRBJ2-1; either TRBD1 or TRBD2 may fit D (5 bases each). The input for sequencing was cultured CD8+ T cells from PBMCs, taken from culture after CMV antigen stimulation. The TCR was taken from a human donor in good health (CMV status not recorded). Some clones in this sample may be carry-over from other donors' samples. This CDR3 reads CASTTGTESYNEQFF. For the CDR3, the DNA is TGTGCCAGCACTACCGGGACCGAGTCCTACAATGAGCAGTTCTTC.